Shown below are 29 T cell receptor beta chains from a single sample sequenced in a study of T-cell reconstitution after alpha-beta-depleted transplantation in children. As it was prepared, the TCRbeta library received unique molecular identifiers. Via MiXCR, TCRdb re-called the PCR reads, giving one row per CDR3 protein. This sample yields over 200,000 distinct CDR3 sequences, of which 11% are seen a single time; about 28% belongs to the top ten. The sequencing here drew on PBMCs, taken before TCRalphabeta/CD19-depleted stem cell transplant. The source is a child under three years old with acute myeloid leukemia, due to receive a stem cell transplant.

This clonotype occurred many times. The J gene is TRBJ2-2, the V gene TRBV4-2; no clear D gene. Germline values: CDR1 LGHNA, CDR2 YNFKEQ. The CDR3 runs 14 residues. V lost 5 bases and J 3 bases, leaving 10 bases between the germline ends. CDR3 sequence (DNA): TGTGCCAGCAGCTTGGGCGGTTACACCGGGGAGCTGTTTTTT. Amino acid sequence: CASSLGGYTGELFF.

This clonotype was seen ten or more times. The gene calls are TRBV20-1 and TRBJ2-1, with a weak D call TRBD2 (5 bases). The V end lost 3 bases, the J end lost 4 bases, and 13 bases lay between the germline ends. Germline-derived CDR1 and CDR2 are DFQATT and SNEGSKA (reference sequence). There are 14 residues in the CDR3. CDR3 sequence: CSASEGPVYNEQFF. Here the CDR3 DNA reads TGCAGTGCTAGTGAGGGTCCCGTTTACAATGAGCAGTTCTTC.

This clonotype was observed many times. The chain carries TRBV7-2 and TRBJ2-2, with D unclear. The germline V and J ends were trimmed by 2 bases and 3 bases, with 13 bases remaining between them. Germline CDR1 is SGHTA and CDR2 is FQGNSA. The CDR3 spans 16 residues. CDR3 region: CASSLNSGSDTGELFF. The CDR3 DNA is TGTGCCAGCAGCTTAAATTCCGGGTCGGACACCGGGGAGCTGTTTTTT.

This clonotype was counted many times. The V gene is TRBV9, the J gene TRBJ2-3, with a weak D call TRBD1 (5 bases). V gave up 0 bases and J gave up 5 bases, with 10 bases separating them. Per the germline V gene, CDR1 is SGDLS and CDR2 is YYNGEE. The CDR3 has 14 residues. The DNA for the CDR3 is TGTGCCAGCAGCGTAGAAGGGGTTGAAGATACGCAGTATTTT. This sequence encodes CASSVEGVEDTQYF.

This clonotype was detected ten times or more. The rearrangement joins TRBV5-1 to TRBJ2-5; D tentatively fits TRBD1 or TRBD2 (6 bases each). Germline CDR1 SGHRS, CDR2 YFSETQ. There are 13 residues in the CDR3. V was clipped by 5 bases and J by 5 bases, with 13 bases between them. The CDR3 nucleotides are TGCGCCAGCAGGGGGGGCAACGGGGAGACCCAGTACTTC. Protein sequence: CASRGGNGETQYF.

Many counts were recorded for this clonotype. This chain links TRBV20-1 with TRBJ2-7; 11 nucleotides agree with TRBD2. V lost 0 bases to trimming and J lost 5 bases; unmatched junction nucleotides: 6. CDR3 length equals 15 residues. Germline CDR1 DFQATT, CDR2 SNEGSKA (reference sequence). CDR3 in amino acids: CSARDVAGGDHEQYF. CDR3 nucleotides: TGCAGTGCTAGAGATGTAGCGGGAGGGGATCACGAGCAGTACTTC.

This clonotype was seen repeatedly, ten times or more. V is TRBV10-3 and J is TRBJ2-2; D is ambiguous. Germline loops: CDR1 ENHRY, CDR2 SYGVKD. Trimming left V 6 bases short and J 3 bases short, with 5 bases between. CDR3 length: 12 amino acids. CDR3 sequence: CAIRDYTGELFF. Here the CDR3 DNA reads TGTGCCATCAGAGACTACACCGGGGAGCTGTTTTTT.

This clonotype has at least ten counts. The rearrangement uses TRBV5-1 and TRBJ1-1, with D unclear. From germline, CDR1 is SGHRS and CDR2 YFSETQ. This CDR3 region has 15 residues. V shed 0 bases and J shed 1 base, with 10 bases lying between them. The CDR3 reads CASSLVGSGNTEAFF. In nucleotides, the CDR3 is TGCGCCAGCAGCTTGGTGGGCAGTGGGAACACTGAAGCTTTCTTT.

There are many counts of this clonotype. The chain recombines TRBV5-1 with TRBJ1-1; 10 bases fit TRBD1. CDR3 length: 14 residues. J lost 10 bases, V lost 4 bases, and 10 bases had no gene match. CDR1 and CDR2 (germline): SGHRS, YFSETQ. In DNA, the CDR3 is TGCGCCAGCAGCCAATCCGGGACAGGGGAGCGAGCTTTCTTT. Its protein product is CASSQSGTGERAFF.

This clonotype was found many times. V and J are TRBV18 and TRBJ2-3, with D maybe TRBD2 (7 bases). The ends were cut back, 3 bases at V and 5 bases at J, with 18 bases in the middle. Germline V gene data show CDR1 as KGHSH and CDR2 as LQKENI. The CDR3 sequence is 16 residues long. The CDR3 DNA sequence: TGTGCCAGCTCACCCCGAATCCGAGGGGGGGGAGATACGCAGTATTTT. As protein: CASSPRIRGGGDTQYF.

This clonotype was counted ten times or more. This sequence joins TRBV7-2 and TRBJ1-6; 9 bases agree with TRBD1. The V and J ends lost 5 bases and 8 bases, in that order; junction bases with no gene match: 7. The CDR3 sequence is 15 residues long. Germline V gene lookup returns CDR1 SGHTA and CDR2 FQGNSA. As DNA, the CDR3 is TGTGCCAGCAGCCCGGGACAGGGTTATTATTCACCCCTCCACTTT. This gives the protein CASSPGQGYYSPLHF.

In this sample, this clonotype turned up many times. This chain links TRBV20-1 with TRBJ2-3; the match to TRBD2 covers 7 bases. V was pared by 3 bases and J by 2 bases, with 11 bases of the junction left unmatched. The CDR3 sequence is 16 residues long. Per germline, CDR1 DFQATT and CDR2 SNEGSKA (reference sequence). The CDR3 sequence is CSASLLGGTHTDTQYF. CDR3 bases: TGCAGTGCTAGTTTACTCGGGGGGACTCACACAGATACGCAGTATTTT.

This clonotype was found many times. The rearrangement joins TRBV18 to TRBJ1-1; D remains ambiguous. Trimming removed 3 bases from V and 0 bases from J, with 5 bases in between. This CDR3 is 13 amino acids long. Germline loops: CDR1 KGHSH, CDR2 LQKENI. The CDR3 loop is CASSPPMNTEAFF. The CDR3 region has the DNA TGTGCCAGCTCACCTCCAATGAACACTGAAGCTTTCTTT.

Note on this clonotype: A read error may account for a junction end that differs from germline. J is TRBJ1-6 and V is TRBV5-6, with D perhaps matching TRBD1 (5 bases). Looked up from germline, CDR1 is SGHDT and CDR2 is YYEEEE. The CDR3 runs 14 residues. DNA of the CDR3: TGTGTCAGCAGCGTGGGGGGAGGTAATTCACCCCTCCACTTT. Its translation: CVSSVGGGNSPLHF.

In its sample, this clonotype was seen many times. The chain joins TRBV2 to TRBJ2-1; TRBD1 is a possible D gene (6 bases). The CDR3 has 14 amino acids. Trimming removed 4 bases at V and 4 bases at J, with 11 bases between. CDR1 SNHLY and CDR2 FYNNEI come from the germline V gene. CDR3: CASSGGTPYNEQFF. Here the CDR3 DNA reads TGTGCCAGCAGTGGTGGGACACCTTACAATGAGCAGTTCTTC.

This clonotype was recorded at least ten times. This chain uses TRBV12-3 or TRBV12-4 with TRBJ2-3; 9 bases line up with TRBD2. The length of the CDR3 is 16 residues. V lost 5 bases and J lost 2; bases outside the gene matches: 8. CDR3: CASSPGVAGDTDTQYF. The CDR3 DNA follows: TGTGCCAGCAGTCCTGGGGTAGCGGGGGACACAGATACGCAGTATTTT.

The sample holds many counts of this clonotype. The chain is built from TRBV7-9 and TRBJ1-1; D is unresolved. Germline V gives CDR1 SEHNR, CDR2 FQNEAQ (reference sequence). This CDR3 spans 15 amino acids. V was shortened by 4 bases and J by 0 bases, with 12 bases between the two germline ends. CDR3 nucleotides: TGTGCCAGCAGCTCACAAGGATACATGAACACTGAAGCTTTCTTT. Its translation: CASSSQGYMNTEAFF.

This clonotype came up many times. This rearrangement joins TRBV7-2 to TRBJ1-1, with D unresolved. Germline V lookup: CDR1 SGHTA, CDR2 FQGNSA. CDR3 length: 13 amino acids. Deletions cut 5 bases from V and 10 bases from J, with 17 bases between. CDR3 in amino acids: CASSLPTLNTAFF. The CDR3, as DNA: TGTGCCAGCAGCCTACCGACCCTGAACACAGCTTTCTTT.

This clonotype showed up many times. The rearrangement joins TRBV6-1 to TRBJ2-3; the D gene is possibly TRBD1 (7 bases). The CDR3 runs 15 residues. Germline values: CDR1 MNHNS, CDR2 SASEGT. Trimming removed 7 bases from V and 3 bases from J, with 17 bases in between. DNA for the CDR3: TGTGCCAGCAAGAACCTAGCGACAGGGACAGATACGCAGTATTTT. It encodes CASKNLATGTDTQYF.

This clonotype was picked up many times. The rearrangement links TRBV20-1 to TRBJ2-2; D is perhaps TRBD1 (6 bases). Between the trimmed V and J ends, which lost 8 bases and 3 bases, there was a span of 13 bases. This CDR3 spans 13 amino acids. CDR1 and CDR2 (germline): DFQATT, SNEGSKA (reference sequence). The CDR3 bases are TGCAGTAGGGGGAGTCTGGACACCGGGGAGCTGTTTTTT. Its protein is CSRGSLDTGELFF.

Ten or more counts support this clonotype. This sequence joins TRBV25-1 and TRBJ2-2; D unresolved. The V gene lost 6 bases and the J gene lost 0 bases, with 11 bases spanning the gap. Per the germline V gene, CDR1 is MGHDK and CDR2 is SYGVNS. The CDR3 runs 15 residues. DNA for the CDR3: TGTGCCAGCAGCCTCCCACACGCGAACACCGGGGAGCTGTTTTTT. It translates to CASSLPHANTGELFF. The full variable domain, with the rest looked up from reference TRBV25-1 and TRBJ2-2, is EADIYQTPRYLVIGTGKKITLECSQTMGHDKMYWYQQDPGMELHLIHYSYGVNSTEKGDLSSESTVSRIRTEHFPLTLESARPSHTSQYLCASSLPHANTGELFFGEGSRLTVL.

This clonotype was counted between two and nine times. V usage is TRBV11-2 and J usage is TRBJ2-1; 8 nucleotides align to TRBD1. V lost 1 base to trimming and J lost 7 bases; unmatched junction nucleotides: 9. The CDR3 sequence is 16 residues long. Germline CDR1 reads SGHAT; CDR2 reads FQNNGV. CDR3 bases: TGTGCCAGCAGCTTAGGCCGGGACAGGTCGGGTAATGAGCAGTTCTTC. Protein product: CASSLGRDRSGNEQFF.

A word on this clonotype: This clone may be a read error of a much larger clone one base away. The J gene is TRBJ1-2, the V gene TRBV20-1; D not certain. This CDR3 has 13 amino acids. Germline V gene data show CDR1 as DFQATT and CDR2 as SNEGSKA (reference sequence). The CDR3 spells CSAREGGSYGYPF. CDR3 nucleotide sequence: TGCAGTGCTAGAGAAGGAGGTTCCTATGGCTACCCCTTC.

This clonotype occurred many times. This chain connects TRBV7-2 to TRBJ2-1; D unclear. Trimming removed 6 bases from V and 6 bases from J, with 12 bases in between. The germline V gene has CDR1 SGHTA and CDR2 FQGNSA. The CDR3 extends over 13 amino acids. Here the CDR3 reads CASRDSPSNEQFF. CDR3 sequence (DNA): TGTGCCAGCAGAGATTCACCGTCCAATGAGCAGTTCTTC.

This clonotype was seen ten or more times. The genes are TRBV6-1 and TRBJ2-7, with D maybe TRBD2 (6 bases). The V gene lost 5 bases and the J gene lost 4 bases, with 18 bases spanning the gap. Germline V gene lookup returns CDR1 MNHNS and CDR2 SASEGT. CDR3 length: 15 amino acids. CDR3 nucleotide sequence: TGTGCCAGCAGTATGCATAGCGGTTACGCGTACGAGCAGTACTTC. Translation gives CASSMHSGYAYEQYF.

The table lists this clonotype with many counts. The J gene is TRBJ1-5, the V gene TRBV20-1; no firm D call. Germline-derived CDR1 and CDR2 are DFQATT and SNEGSKA (reference sequence). Trimming stripped 0 bases from V and 0 bases from J, with 9 bases between. This CDR3 is built from 15 residues. In nucleotides, the CDR3 is TGCAGTGCTAGAGAGCGCGGGCGTAGCAATCAGCCCCAGCATTTT. The encoded protein is CSARERGRSNQPQHF.

This clonotype came up many times. This rearrangement joins TRBV18 to TRBJ1-5; TRBD1 matches at 7 bases. This CDR3 is built from 14 residues. Losses at the gene ends were 6 bases for V and 1 base for J; bases not matched to a gene: 3. CDR1 KGHSH and CDR2 LQKENI come from the germline V gene. The CDR3 DNA follows: TGTGCCAGCTCGAACAGGGGCAGCAATCAGCCCCAGCATTTT. It is translated as CASSNRGSNQPQHF. Looking up the rest from reference TRBV18 and TRBJ1-5 gives the full variable domain: NAGVMQNPRHLVRRRGQEARLRCSPMKGHSHVYWYRQLPEEGLKFMVYLQKENIIDESGMPKERFSAEFPKEGPSILRIQQVVRGDSAAYFCASSNRGSNQPQHFGDGTRLSIL.

This clonotype occurred many times. The chain is built from TRBV4-1 and TRBJ1-6; D gene uncertain. The CDR3 is made up of 14 amino acids. CDR1 is MGHRA and CDR2 is YSYEKL in the germline V gene. Trimming pared 1 base from V and 9 bases from J, leaving 10 bases between. CDR3 region: CASSQAGFGSPLHF. CDR3 in DNA: TGCGCCAGCAGCCAAGCGGGGTTTGGTTCACCCCTCCACTTT.

This clonotype was seen ten or more times. This chain links TRBV6-5 with TRBJ1-2; the D is unclear. The length of the CDR3 is 12 residues. Germline V gene lookup returns CDR1 MNHEY and CDR2 SVGAGI. V shed 6 bases and J shed 8 bases, with 13 bases lying between them. The CDR3 nucleotides are TGTGCCAGCAGCCCTACGGCGATCGGCTACACCTTC. It codes for CASSPTAIGYTF.